This TCR beta chain was documented in a study of control samples from healthy donors and cancer patients (dated by TCRdb to the early 2020s). The library was built by means of the immunoSEQ multiplex PCR assay. TCRdb re-hosts the immuneACCESS table, in-frame sequences only. Its copies lack some clones; in the studies checked, an unresolved V gene accounts for under half of them, and the cause for the rest is not known. The sample data list about 160,000 clones, and around 96% of these were observed just once. Of the sample, around 0.92% falls within the top ten clones. Concerning this clone itself: Its cognate antigen has yet to be identified. No quality values exist for individual bases; no much larger clone is one base distant.

Sequencing used blood. The receptor was derived from a woman in her twenties or thirties in good health.

For the CDR3, the sequence is CASSPSGGHGTGELFF. Read as DNA, the sequence is TGTGCCAGCTCACCCTCCGGAGGTCACGGCACCGGGGAGCTGTTTTTT. The chain employs TRBV18 and TRBJ2-2; matching of 5 bases hints at TRBD2 as the D gene. From a lookup of the germline V gene, CDR1 and CDR2 are KGHSH and LQKENI. CDR3 length: 16 amino acids, cysteine to phenylalanine. The sequence is cut down to CDR3 DNA, 48 bases in frame from base 1. The V and J ends are trimmed by 3 bases and 4 bases, leaving 15 bases between them.